This is a list of T cell receptor beta chains from one sample in a study of OX40 agonist ivuxolimab in advanced cancers. Only in-frame clones appear in the TCRdb table, and some are missing; sequencing was by immunoSEQ multiplex PCR. Among fewer than 80,000 clones, about 85% were seen once, and the ten largest hold roughly 6%. Sequenced here: CD4+ or CD8+ T cells sorted from blood, sampled in a trial of the OX40 agonist ivuxolimab. These receptors originate from an adult with an advanced solid tumor such as melanoma, head and neck, liver or kidney cancer. Each CDR3 is given with its conserved first and last residue. Each record gives: D gene, V gene, clone size, J gene, CDR3 DNA, CDR3 protein. A D gene is named only where the DNA matches it firmly. Clone size appears in some rows only: once, few, many, or a class for an expanded clone.

>NA|TRBV7-9|NA|TRBJ2-7
TGTGCCAGCAGCTTAGTTCGGGCAGGGGGGAACGAGCAGTACTTC
CASSLVRAGGNEQYF
>TRBD1|TRBV5-5|NA|TRBJ2-3
TGTGCCAGCAGCCCCTTATCAACAGGGGGCACAGATACGCAGTATTTT
CASSPLSTGGTDTQYF
>TRBD1|TRBV19|NA|TRBJ1-1
TGTGCCAGTAGTCTCTCGGGACAGGGGAAGGGAGCTTTCTTT
CASSLSGQGKGAFF
>NA|TRBV10-2|once|TRBJ1-3
TGCGCCAGCAGTGAGCGCTCTGGAAACACCATATATTTT
CASSERSGNTIYF
>NA|TRBV5-5|NA|TRBJ1-4
TGTGCCAGCAGCTTGGCCGGACAATCGTATGAAAAACTGTTTTTT
CASSLAGQSYEKLFF
>NA|TRBV28|NA|TRBJ2-3
TGTGCCAGCACCTCCGGGACTTTCAATACGCAGTATTTT
CASTSGTFNTQYF
>TRBD1|TRBV9|NA|TRBJ2-3
TGTGCCAGCAGCCCAGACAGGGATCGGACAGATACGCAGTATTTT
CASSPDRDRTDTQYF
>TRBD1|TRBV18|NA|TRBJ1-4
TGTGCCAGCTCACCACCGGGACAGGGGGCCGCGGTTAATGAAAAACTGTTTTTT
CASSPPGQGAAVNEKLFF
>NA|TRBV7-9|NA|TRBJ2-7
TGTGCCAGCAGCTTAGATTTAGGGTCCTCCTACGAGCAGTACTTC
CASSLDLGSSYEQYF
>NA|TRBV11-2|once|TRBJ2-7
TGTGCCAGCAGCCCCGAGTGGGGGGCGGCGGTCAACGAGCAGTACTTC
CASSPEWGAAVNEQYF
>NA|TRBV11-3|once|TRBJ2-7
TGTGCCAGCAGCTTAGATCTTAGACAGGTCTACGAGCAGTACTTC
CASSLDLRQVYEQYF
>NA|TRBV3-2|NA|TRBJ1-1
TGTGCCAGCAGACGTGAAGCTTTCTTT
CASRREAFF
>NA|TRBV7-8|NA|TRBJ2-1
TGTGCCAGCAGCTCCGGGACCCTGGGGACTGAGCAGTTCTTC
CASSSGTLGTEQFF
>NA|TRBV4-2|NA|TRBJ2-4
TGTGCCAGCAGCCAAGGAGAAGGGATAGGGGGAGTAGGCAAAAACATTCAGTACTTC
CASSQGEGIGGVGKNIQYF
>NA|TRBV6-5|NA|TRBJ1-1
TGTGCCAGCAGTTTTGAGGGGTCGGGCACTGAAGCTTTCTTT
CASSFEGSGTEAFF
>NA|TRBV4-3|NA|TRBJ2-2
TGCGCCAGCAGCCAAGTCGATTGGGCCGGGGAGCTGTTTTTT
CASSQVDWAGELFF
>TRBD1|TRBV5-6|NA|TRBJ1-5
TGTGCCAGCAGCCGGACAGGGGAGCTTAGCAATCAGCCCCAGCATTTT
CASSRTGELSNQPQHF
>NA|TRBV23-1|NA|TRBJ2-6
TGCGCCAGCAGTGTATTAGGTTTAGGACCTAGAGTGGGCTCTGGGGCCAACGTCCTGACTTTC
CASSVLGLGPRVGSGANVLTF
>NA|TRBV11-3|NA|TRBJ2-2
TGTGCCAGCAGCTTAGGTGCTCCGCAGTTTCCGAACACCGGGGAGCTGTTTTTT
CASSLGAPQFPNTGELFF
>TRBD1|TRBV28|few|TRBJ1-5
TGTGCCAGCAGAAGGACAGGGCGCAGCAATCAGCCCCAGCATTTT
CASRRTGRSNQPQHF
>NA|TRBV21-1|few|TRBJ2-1
TGTGCCAGCAGCAAGGGGGACCCGAACAGGGGGCGCGTGGATGAGCAGTTCTTC
CASSKGDPNRGRVDEQFF
>TRBD1|TRBV18|NA|TRBJ1-1
TGTGCCAGCTCAGTCACCGGGACAGGGGACACTGAAGCTTTCTTT
CASSVTGTGDTEAFF
>NA|TRBV27|NA|TRBJ1-1
TGTGCCAGCAGTCCAACCATGAACACTGAAGCTTTCTTT
CASSPTMNTEAFF
>NA|TRBV4-2|few|TRBJ1-1
TGTGCCAGCAGCCAAGACCCCCAGGCCCCTCTCGGAGCTTTCTTT
CASSQDPQAPLGAFF
>NA|TRBV7-2|NA|TRBJ2-7
TGTGCCAGCAGCTTATCGGCCGGAATATCCTACGAGCAGTACTTC
CASSLSAGISYEQYF
>NA|TRBV29-1|NA|TRBJ2-1
TGCAGCGTTAGGCAGGGTATCAAGGAGCAGTTCTTC
CSVRQGIKEQFF
>TRBD2|TRBV30|NA|TRBJ2-3
TGTGCCTGTCCAAGAGCGGGGGAAGAAACAGATACGCAGTATTTT
CACPRAGEETDTQYF
>TRBD1|TRBV7-3|NA|TRBJ1-2
TGTGCCAGCAGCTCTACGACAGGGGGCTTGAGTGGCTACACCTTC
CASSSTTGGLSGYTF
>TRBD2|TRBV19|NA|TRBJ2-5
TGTGCCAGTAGTCTTGGACTAGCGGGAGGGCAAGAGACCCAGTACTTC
CASSLGLAGGQETQYF
>TRBD1|TRBV2|NA|TRBJ1-2
TGTGCCAGCAGTTACCGGGACAGGAGTAACTATGGCTACACCTTC
CASSYRDRSNYGYTF
>TRBD1|TRBV20-1|NA|TRBJ1-2
TGCAGTGCTAGGACAGGGGCCGGCTACACCTTC
CSARTGAGYTF
>NA|TRBV2|NA|TRBJ2-1
TGTGCCAGCAGTGAAAGGCAGATAGGGTATGATGAGCAGTTCTTC
CASSERQIGYDEQFF
>NA|TRBV19|NA|TRBJ2-1
TGTGCCAGTAGCCCGTTAGAGGGATTGAATGAGCAGTTCTTC
CASSPLEGLNEQFF
>NA|TRBV7-8|NA|TRBJ2-2
TGTGCCAGCATTTCGATGGGGGGCCCCTACACCGGGGAGCTGTTTTTT
CASISMGGPYTGELFF
>NA|TRBV29-1|few|TRBJ2-5
TGCAGCGTTCTCCATTTGGGGGAGACCCAGTACTTC
CSVLHLGETQYF
>NA|TRBV4-2|NA|TRBJ1-3
TGTGCCAGCAGCCACGAGGAAGGAAACACCATATATTTT
CASSHEEGNTIYF
>NA|TRBV2|NA|TRBJ2-7
TGTGCCAGCAGTAATACAGGGTACGAGCAGTACTTC
CASSNTGYEQYF
>NA|TRBV11-3|once|TRBJ2-5
TGTGCCAGCAGCTTAGGGTTGGGAGAGACCCAGTACTTC
CASSLGLGETQYF
>NA|TRBV5-6|NA|TRBJ2-7
TGTGCCAGCAGCGCGGTGGGGGAGAATATGTACGAGCAGTACTTC
CASSAVGENMYEQYF
>NA|TRBV28|NA|TRBJ2-3
TGTGCCAGCAGTGGGGGGTTGGGGACCAGCACAGATACGCAGTATTTT
CASSGGLGTSTDTQYF
>TRBD1|TRBV5-1|once|TRBJ2-7
TGCGCCAGCAGCGTGGGACAGGGGTACGACGAGCAGTACTTC
CASSVGQGYDEQYF
>NA|TRBV5-1|NA|TRBJ2-2
TGCGCCAGCAGCTTGGTTGGCGGGACGAACACCGGGGAGCTGTTTTTT
CASSLVGGTNTGELFF
>NA|TRBV11-2|NA|TRBJ2-3
TGTGCCAGCAGCTTTAGTCAGGGGATGACGCAGTATTTT
CASSFSQGMTQYF
>NA|TRBV7-2|few|TRBJ2-2
TGTGCCAGCAGCTTACTCGACGGGAGAAACACCGGGGAGCTGTTTTTT
CASSLLDGRNTGELFF
>NA|TRBV30|NA|TRBJ2-7
TGTGCCTGGAGTGTACCCTGGATCCACGAGCAGTACTTC
CAWSVPWIHEQYF
>TRBD1|TRBV18|NA|TRBJ2-7
TGTGCCAGCTCCCGGGACAGAGACTACGAGCAGTACTTC
CASSRDRDYEQYF
>NA|TRBV10-3|NA|TRBJ2-3
TGTGCCATCAGTGATAACAGGAATACGCAGTATTTT
CAISDNRNTQYF
>NA|TRBV18|once|TRBJ1-1
TGTGCCAGCTCACCAGGTCCAGGGAGGGGCACTGAAGCTTTCTTT
CASSPGPGRGTEAFF